One sample yielded the 28 T cell receptor beta chains listed below, sequenced in a study of CD8+ T cells in alopecia areata (dated 2018 in TCRdb). The intended sense of this specimen's treatment or condition label: oral pan-JAK inhibitor, 5-10 mg twice daily. Libraries were built with the immunoSEQ multiplex PCR assay. RNA was extracted from all samples and reverse transcribed into cDNA, which served as template for TCR sequencing. TCRdb took this table from immuneACCESS and kept in-frame rearrangements with V and J called. Such tables lack part of the clones; where checked against another copy, unresolved V genes explain under half of the gap, and the rest is unexplained. The sample records fewer than 110,000 clones, around 60% of which are singletons. The top ten constitute around 15% of the sample. This specimen consisted of CD8+ T cells sorted from blood, obtained between weeks 55 and 65, from a patient treated with tofacitinib. These receptors were taken from a human donor with alopecia areata.

CDR3 in amino acids: CASTGTKETQYF. CDR3 in DNA: TGTGCCAGCACGGGAACAAAAGAGACCCAGTACTTC. This rearrangement joins TRBV7-9 to TRBJ2-5; weak D call: TRBD2 (5 bases). V was clipped by 7 bases and J by 3 bases, with 9 bases between them. CDR1 and CDR2 (germline): SEHNR, FQNEAQ (reference sequence). This CDR3 region has 12 residues.

The chain couples TRBV13 to TRBJ2-7; TRBD1 might be the D (6 bases). The CDR3 runs to 15 residues. Trimming took off 5 bases at V and 0 bases at J, with 14 bases between the two ends. The germline V gene has CDR1 PRHDT and CDR2 FYEKMQ (reference sequence). CDR3: CASSLTGYGSYEQYF. The CDR3 DNA reads as TGTGCCAGCAGCCTAACAGGGTACGGCTCCTACGAGCAGTACTTC.

CDR3 region: CASYGPLGEWNYGYTF. The CDR3, as DNA: TGTGCCAGCTATGGGCCTTTGGGGGAGTGGAACTATGGCTACACCTTC. V and J are TRBV7-8 and TRBJ1-2; D may be TRBD1 (5 bases). Per germline, CDR1 SGHVS and CDR2 FQNEAQ. There are 16 residues in the CDR3. V gave up 8 bases and J gave up 2 bases, with 21 bases separating them.

The chain recombines TRBV9 with TRBJ2-7, with D unclear. This CDR3 has 11 amino acids. The ends were cut back, 4 bases at V and 4 bases at J, with 6 bases in the middle. Germline CDR1 and CDR2: SGDLS and YYNGEE. The CDR3 nucleotides are TGTGCCAGCAGCCGTGATTACGAGCAGTACTTC. Residues: CASSRDYEQYF.

A remark on this clone: One end of the junction does not line up with germline, which may come from a read error. V and J are TRBV6-5 and TRBJ2-2, with D hard to call. CDR3 length equals 12 residues. Germline assignment: CDR1 MNHEY and CDR2 SVGAGI. Here the CDR3 reads CASTYGSGELFF. Here the CDR3 DNA reads TGTGCCAGCACTTACGGGTCCGGGGAGCTGTTTTTT.

This clone has just a few counts. V and J are TRBV29-1 and TRBJ2-5; 8 bases are shared with TRBD1. This CDR3 has 16 amino acids. From germline, CDR1 is SQVTM and CDR2 ANQGSEA. The V gene end was trimmed by 0 bases and the J gene end by 5 bases; junction bases not matched to a gene: 11. In DNA, the CDR3 is TGCAGCGTTGAAGATCGCAGACAGGGGACGGGGGAGACCCAGTACTTC. It yields the protein CSVEDRRQGTGETQYF.

The rearrangement uses TRBV7-6 and TRBJ1-6, with D maybe TRBD1 (5 bases). This CDR3 comprises 15 residues. Germline V gives CDR1 SGHVS, CDR2 FNYEAQ. V shed 3 bases and J shed 6 bases, with 12 bases lying between them. The CDR3 loop is CASSFSGGSNSPLHF. The CDR3 DNA is TGTGCCAGCAGCTTTTCTGGGGGGAGTAATTCACCCCTCCACTTT. Full variable domain (rest looked up from reference TRBV7-6 and TRBJ1-6): GAGVSQSPRYKVTKRGQDVALRCDPISGHVSLYWYRQALGQGPEFLTYFNYEAQQDKSGLPNDRFSAERPEGSISTLTIQRTEQRDSAMYRCASSFSGGSNSPLHFGNGTRLTVT.

This sequence joins TRBV7-9 and TRBJ2-3, with a possible D match to TRBD1 (6 bases). Trimming took off 6 bases at V and 0 bases at J, with 16 bases between the two ends. The germline CDR1 and CDR2 sequences are SEHNR and FQNEAQ (reference sequence). This CDR3 has 16 residues. The CDR3 bases are TGTGCCAGCAGACGAACAGGGATCTTTAGCACAGATACGCAGTATTTT. Translation: CASRRTGIFSTDTQYF.

This clone appeared a few times. DNA for the CDR3: TGTGCCAGCAGCCAAGCACCCCTGACAGGGCAATACCCCTACGAGCAGTACTTC. Protein product: CASSQAPLTGQYPYEQYF. This sequence joins TRBV14 and TRBJ2-7; 7 positions match TRBD1. The CDR3 has 18 residues. The junction had 14 bases not matched to a gene; V was cut back by 1 base and J by 2 bases. The germline gives CDR1 SGHDN, CDR2 FVKESK.

The chain joins TRBV27 to TRBJ1-6; no firm D call. The CDR3 covers 15 residues. V lost 6 bases to trimming and J lost 0 bases, with 9 bases between them. Looked up from germline, CDR1 is MNHEY and CDR2 is SMNVEV (reference sequence). CDR3 nucleotides: TGTGCCAGCAGACAAGCGAGCTCCTATAATTCACCCCTCCACTTT. Encoded protein: CASRQASSYNSPLHF.

This clone was picked up a small number of times. The CDR3 region is CSGTSGETNVYTQYF. The DNA for the CDR3 is TGCAGCGGGACTAGCGGGGAAACTAATGTGTATACGCAGTATTTT. V is TRBV29-1 and J is TRBJ2-3, with 12 bases lining up with TRBD2. With V trimmed by 7 bases and J by 7 bases, 12 bases remained unmatched. CDR3 length: 15 residues. The germline V gene encodes CDR1 SQVTM and CDR2 ANQGSEA.

This chain connects TRBV6-1 to TRBJ2-1, with 7 bases fitting TRBD2. V shed 5 bases, J shed 0 bases, and the junction held 1 base outside the gene matches. The CDR3 sequence is 14 residues long. CDR1 is MNHNS and CDR2 is SASEGT in the germline V gene. The CDR3 reads CASSRGGSYNEQFF. The CDR3 DNA is TGTGCCAGCAGTCGCGGGGGCTCCTACAATGAGCAGTTCTTC.

V and J are TRBV2 and TRBJ2-5; D might be TRBD1 or TRBD2, each matching 5 bases. The CDR3 has 12 residues. The V end lost 7 bases, the J end lost 3 bases, and 9 bases lay between the germline ends. The germline V gene has CDR1 SNHLY and CDR2 FYNNEI. CDR3 protein: CASTGTEETQYF. DNA for the CDR3: TGTGCCAGCACGGGGACCGAAGAGACCCAGTACTTC. Together with reference TRBV2 and TRBJ2-5, the CDR3 gives the full variable domain: EPEVTQTPSHQVTQMGQEVILRCVPISNHLYFYWYRQILGQKVEFLVSFYNNEISEKSEIFDDQFSVERPDGSNFTLKIRSTKLEDSAMYFCASTGTEETQYFGPGTRLLVL.

This clone was detected once. The chain combines TRBV29-1 with TRBJ2-7, with a tentative D call TRBD2 (6 bases). Deletions cut 7 bases from V and 3 bases from J, with 25 bases between. CDR3 length equals 16 residues. The V gene's germline CDR1 is SQVTM and CDR2 ANQGSEA. The CDR3 nucleotides are TGCAGCGAAGAGGGCCTGGGCGGGGCCGGGATCTACGAGCAGTACTTC. Protein product: CSEEGLGGAGIYEQYF.

The chain recombines TRBV27 with TRBJ1-5; no clear D. Germline lookup yields CDR1 MNHEY and CDR2 SMNVEV (reference sequence). The CDR3 covers 14 residues. Trimming stripped 4 bases from V and 9 bases from J, with 16 bases between. CDR3 sequence (DNA): TGTGCCAGCAGTTCCCGGTGGAAGATAGGGCCCCAGCATTTT. As protein: CASSSRWKIGPQHF.

The chain recombines TRBV25-1 with TRBJ1-5; no reliable D call. V was shortened by 4 bases and J by 2 bases, with 6 bases between the two germline ends. The CDR3 is made up of 13 amino acids. Per the germline V gene, CDR1 is MGHDK and CDR2 is SYGVNS. CDR3 protein: CASSAQGNQPQHF. Here the CDR3 DNA reads TGTGCCAGCAGTGCCCAGGGCAATCAGCCCCAGCATTTT.

J is TRBJ2-7 and V is TRBV7-2, with D tentatively TRBD1 (5 bases). The V end was cut by 2 bases, the J end by 2 bases, with 13 bases between. CDR3 length equals 15 residues. CDR1 is SGHTA, CDR2 FQGNSA, per germline. The CDR3 is CASSLYPGPTYEQYF. The CDR3 DNA is TGTGCCAGCAGCTTATACCCAGGGCCAACCTACGAGCAGTACTTC.

V gene TRBV5-1 combines with J gene TRBJ2-7; perhaps TRBD2 as D (5 bases). V gave up 4 bases and J gave up 4 bases, with 18 bases separating them. Germline V CDR1 and CDR2: SGHRS, YFSETQ. The CDR3 extends over 15 amino acids. CDR3 coding DNA: TGCGCCAGCAGCCAGGACCGGGGATCGGAGTACGAGCAGTACTTC. Translating gives CASSQDRGSEYEQYF.

This clone was seen only once. One end of the junction is discordant with germline, which a read error may explain. The chain uses TRBV28 and TRBJ1-5; no clear D gene. The CDR3 totals 14 residues. Germline CDR1 is MDHEN and CDR2 is SYDVKM. CDR3 nucleotides: TGTGCCAGCAGTTTGCCGGGTAGCAATCGGCCCCAGCATTTT. It specifies CASSLPGSNRPQHF. Looking up the rest from reference TRBV28 and TRBJ1-5 gives the full variable domain: DVKVTQSSRYLVKRTGEKVFLECVQDMDHENMFWYRQDPGLGLRLIYFSYDVKMKEKGDIPEGYSVSREKKERFSLILESASTNQTSMYLCASSLPGSNRPQHFGDGTRLSIL.

This chain connects TRBV7-2 to TRBJ2-3; D gene ambiguous. V lost 2 bases and J 0 bases, leaving 9 bases between the germline ends. This CDR3 has 15 residues. Germline lookup yields CDR1 SGHTA and CDR2 FQGNSA. This CDR3 reads CASSLYDFSTDTQYF. The CDR3, as DNA: TGTGCCAGCAGCTTATACGACTTTAGCACAGATACGCAGTATTTT.

This chain connects TRBV2 to TRBJ2-2; 8 nucleotides match TRBD2. Trimming took 8 bases from V and 3 from J; bases not matched to a gene: 8. The CDR3 covers 15 residues. Per germline, CDR1 SNHLY and CDR2 FYNNEI. CDR3 residues: CASAQRGPDTGELFF. For the CDR3, the DNA is TGTGCCAGCGCCCAGCGGGGGCCCGACACCGGGGAGCTGTTTTTT.

The chain couples TRBV27 to TRBJ2-7, with D uncertain. Looked up from germline, CDR1 is MNHEY and CDR2 is SMNVEV (reference sequence). Trimming cost V 5 bases and J 4 bases, with 9 bases left between them. The CDR3 extends over 12 amino acids. In DNA, the CDR3 is TGTGCCAGCAGTCCGACGGAGTACGAGCAGTACTTC. It is translated as CASSPTEYEQYF.

The chain has TRBV11-2 and TRBJ2-3, with TRBD1 matching 9 bases. The CDR3 contains 15 residues. Losses at the gene ends were 5 bases for V and 5 bases for J; bases not matched to a gene: 8. Germline V gives CDR1 SGHAT, CDR2 FQNNGV. Here the CDR3 DNA reads TGTGCCAGCAGCAAGGGACAGGGCGTTCAAGATACGCAGTATTTT. Amino acid sequence: CASSKGQGVQDTQYF.

The chain combines TRBV6-5 with TRBJ1-5, with 9 bases aligning to TRBD1. The CDR3 contains 14 residues. Germline-derived CDR1 and CDR2 are MNHEY and SVGAGI. V trimming: 8 bases; J trimming: 4 bases; junction bases outside the gene matches: 6. CDR3 nucleotide sequence: TGTGCCAGCGTGGGACAGGGACCTAATCAGCCCCAGCATTTT. Residues: CASVGQGPNQPQHF.

J is TRBJ2-7 and V is TRBV19; D not certain. This CDR3 has 15 residues. From germline, CDR1 is LNHDA and CDR2 SQIVND (reference sequence). V was shortened by 4 bases and J by 2 bases, with 15 bases between the two germline ends. The CDR3 DNA sequence: TGTGCCAGTAGTACAGCCGGGCAGGCTGCCTACGAGCAGTACTTC. It translates to CASSTAGQAAYEQYF. The entire variable domain, with the rest obtained from reference TRBV19 and TRBJ2-7, is as follows: DGGITQSPKYLFRKEGQNVTLSCEQNLNHDAMYWYRQDPGQGLRLIYYSQIVNDFQKGDIAEGYSVSREKKESFPLTVTSAQKNPTAFYLCASSTAGQAAYEQYFGPGTRLTVT.

This clone was counted between two and nine times. This sequence joins TRBV7-2 and TRBJ2-5, with D perhaps TRBD2 (5 bases). With 5 bases removed from V and 1 base from J, the gap between germline ends came to 17 bases. The CDR3 contains 16 residues. The germline gives CDR1 SGHTA, CDR2 FQGNSA. CDR3 sequence reads: CASSPNPVAFQETQYF. The CDR3 coding sequence is TGTGCCAGCAGCCCCAACCCCGTAGCGTTCCAAGAGACCCAGTACTTC.

The chain uses TRBV13 and TRBJ2-3, with 7 nucleotides matching TRBD2. The V gene's germline CDR1 is PRHDT and CDR2 FYEKMQ (reference sequence). This CDR3 contains 16 residues. Unmatched junction bases numbered 12, after V lost 5 bases and J lost 4 bases. CDR3 region: CASSPFGRGTPDTQYF. The CDR3 nucleotides are TGTGCCAGCAGCCCTTTCGGGCGGGGGACCCCAGATACGCAGTATTTT. The variable domain in full, with the rest retrieved from reference TRBV13 and TRBJ2-3, is AAGVIQSPRHLIKEKRETATLKCYPIPRHDTVYWYQQGPGQDPQFLISFYEKMQSDKGSIPDRFSAQQFSDYHSELNMSSLELGDSALYFCASSPFGRGTPDTQYFGPGTRLTVL.

The rearrangement links TRBV2 to TRBJ1-1, with a tentative D call TRBD1 (5 bases). Deletions cut 7 bases from V and 1 base from J, with 10 bases between. Germline CDR1 SNHLY, CDR2 FYNNEI. The CDR3 consists of 13 residues. CDR3 residues: CASTRGRNTEAFF. Here the CDR3 DNA reads TGTGCCAGCACAAGGGGCCGGAACACTGAAGCTTTCTTT. Full variable domain (missing parts from reference TRBV2 and TRBJ1-1): EPEVTQTPSHQVTQMGQEVILRCVPISNHLYFYWYRQILGQKVEFLVSFYNNEISEKSEIFDDQFSVERPDGSNFTLKIRSTKLEDSAMYFCASTRGRNTEAFFGQGTRLTVV.